One and the same sample provided the 5 T cell receptor beta chains below, sequenced in a study of human T cells and chemical hapten exposure (dated by TCRdb to the early 2020s). Receptor libraries were prepared by RACE. Sequencing was carried out with a NextSeq 500. Through fastp at Q25 and MiXCR, TCRdb rebuilt clones from the public reads, retaining in-frame beta chains. Every distinct CDR3 protein forms one entry, paired with its most common genes and DNA. The sample table contains around 120,000 distinct CDR3 sequences; only one count was recorded for roughly an eighth of them. About 0.9% of the sample comes from the top ten. This specimen's time point label, interpreted: patch test 1, 2 weeks after DPC sensitization. The treatment or condition label for this specimen denotes: therapeutic diphenylcyclopropenone sensitization with weekly scalp DPC. The source material was whole blood, sampled in connection with sensitization to the hapten diphenylcyclopropenone (DPC). All receptors come from a man aged 18 to 29 with alopecia areata. Some clones in this sample may be carry-over from other donors' samples.

The sample holds a few counts of this clonotype. The rearrangement uses TRBV7-9 and TRBJ2-5, with 14 nucleotides matching TRBD2. Germline loops: CDR1 SEHNR, CDR2 FQNEAQ (reference sequence). The CDR3 sequence is 16 residues long. The V segment lost 4 bases and the J segment 3 bases; nucleotides outside the gene matches: 4. The CDR3: CASSSGTSGGKETQYF. The CDR3 DNA sequence: TGTGCCAGCAGCTCCGGGACTAGCGGGGGTAAAGAGACCCAGTACTTC.

The chain uses TRBV5-1 and TRBJ2-3; a weak D match, TRBD2 (5 bases). V was clipped by 1 base and J by 0 bases, with 21 bases between them. Germline CDR1 and CDR2: SGHRS and YFSETQ. The CDR3 has 19 residues. The CDR3 here is CASSLTGDGYTTSTDTQYF. The DNA of the CDR3 is TGCGCCAGCAGCTTGACCGGGGATGGGTATACCACTAGCACAGATACGCAGTATTTT.

The chain joins TRBV12-3 or TRBV12-4 to TRBJ1-5, with a possible D match to TRBD1 (6 bases). V shed 3 bases and J shed 4 bases, with 10 bases lying between them. CDR3 size: 14 residues. Here the CDR3 reads CASSFQGLNQPQHF. The CDR3 DNA is TGTGCCAGCAGTTTTCAGGGGTTGAATCAGCCCCAGCATTTT.

This clonotype was observed at least ten times. The rearrangement joins TRBV7-2 to TRBJ1-1; D is unresolved. From germline, CDR1 is SGHTA and CDR2 FQGNSA. The V gene lost 4 bases and the J gene lost 5 bases, with 5 bases spanning the gap. The CDR3 totals 11 residues. CDR3 bases: TGTGCCAGCAGCTCTTCTACTGAAGCTTTCTTT. Translated: CASSSSTEAFF.

V usage is TRBV3-1 and J usage is TRBJ2-1; 11 nucleotides match TRBD2. V lost 0 bases, J lost 9 bases, and 4 bases stayed unmatched. CDR1 LGHDT and CDR2 YNNKEL come from the germline V gene (reference sequence). CDR3 size: 15 residues. The CDR3, as DNA: TGTGCCAGCAGCCAAGATCGACTAGCGGGGAGTGAGCAGTTCTTC. This gives the protein CASSQDRLAGSEQFF.